Below are 19 T cell receptor beta chains sequenced from a single sample in a study of metastatic and nonmetastatic thyroid tumors. All patients were untreated before thyroid surgery. TCRdb re-called clones from the PCR reads using MiXCR. Found here are around 21,000 clones, 23% of them singletons; the top ten hold 71%. Sequences were obtained from blood. The receptors here all came from a male donor with papillary thyroid cancer or a benign thyroid nodule (not recorded which). Some clones in this sample may be carry-over from other donors' samples.

This clone came up many times. The genes are TRBV24-1 and TRBJ2-7, with 7 bases fitting TRBD1. This CDR3 region has 13 residues. CDR1 and CDR2 (germline): KGHDR, SFDVKD. V was pared by 9 bases and J by 1 base, with 5 bases of the junction left unmatched. CDR3 in amino acids: CATSAGGSYEQYF. DNA for the CDR3: TGTGCCACCTCCGCAGGGGGATCCTACGAGCAGTACTTC.

Notes on this clone: The junction departs from the called germline gene at one end, perhaps through a read error. This rearrangement joins TRBV4-2 to TRBJ2-7; 9 positions match TRBD2. Germline CDR1 is LGHNA and CDR2 is YNFKEQ. This CDR3 has 15 residues. CDR3 region: CASRETSGISYEEYF. CDR3 in DNA: TGTGCCAGCAGAGAGACTAGCGGTATCTCCTACGAGGAGTACTTC.

This clone showed up many times. One end of the junction does not line up with germline, which may come from a read error. The CDR3 DNA sequence: TGTGCCAGCACCGTGACAGGGGACTATGGCTGCACCTTC. This sequence encodes CASTVTGDYGCTF. This rearrangement joins TRBV12-3 or TRBV12-4 to TRBJ1-2; 8 bases are a match to TRBD1. This CDR3 contains 13 residues.

This clone was detected ten times or more. This sequence joins TRBV18 and TRBJ2-1; TRBD1 agrees at 9 bases. Trimming at V came to 5 bases and at J to 4 bases, leaving 3 bases not matched to a gene. The CDR3 totals 14 residues. CDR1 and CDR2 from the germline V gene are KGHSH and LQKENI. This CDR3 is CASSSDRGYNEQFF. The CDR3 nucleotides read TGTGCCAGCTCATCCGACAGGGGGTACAATGAGCAGTTCTTC.

The V and J genes are TRBV30 and TRBJ2-7, with 8 bases that match TRBD1. The CDR3 runs 14 residues. Trimming took 8 bases from V and 6 from J; bases not matched to a gene: 15. CDR1 and CDR2 from the germline V gene are GTSNPN and SVGIG (reference sequence). The chain's CDR3 is CALVRRDRTAEQYF. As DNA, the CDR3 is TGTGCCCTCGTTCGGAGGGACAGGACCGCCGAGCAGTACTTC. Full variable domain (rest looked up from reference TRBV30 and TRBJ2-7): SQTIHQWPATLVQPVGSPLSLECTVEGTSNPNLYWYRQAAGRGLQLLFYSVGIGQISSEVPQNLSASRPQDRQFILSSKKLLLSDSGFYLCALVRRDRTAEQYFGPGTRLTVT.

This clone was recorded at least ten times. The V gene is TRBV25-1, the J gene TRBJ2-1; a weak D match, TRBD2 (5 bases). V lost 3 bases and J 6 bases, leaving 21 bases between the germline ends. The CDR3 extends over 17 amino acids. Germline assignment: CDR1 MGHDK and CDR2 SYGVNS. CDR3 nucleotide sequence: TGTGCCAGCAGTGATACCTGGGGTGAGGGCCGGGGCAATGAGCAGTTCTTC. Its protein product is CASSDTWGEGRGNEQFF.

The gene calls are TRBV7-2 and TRBJ2-2, with a tentative D call TRBD2 (6 bases). Germline V gene lookup returns CDR1 SGHTA and CDR2 FQGNSA. This CDR3 contains 15 residues. Trimming stripped 1 base from V and 4 bases from J, with 10 bases between. The CDR3 loop is CASSLGGVVTGELFF. CDR3 in DNA: TGTGCCAGCAGCTTAGGGGGGGTAGTCACCGGGGAGCTGTTTTTT.

In this sample, this clone turned up many times. This chain joins TRBV6-4 and TRBJ1-1; possibly TRBD1 for D (6 bases). Germline CDR1 MRHNA, CDR2 SNTAGT. The CDR3 length is 14 residues. V lost 5 bases and J 1 base, leaving 11 bases between the germline ends. The DNA for the CDR3 is TGTGCCAGCAGTCAACAAGGGGGGAACACTGAAGCTTTCTTT. This encodes CASSQQGGNTEAFF.

The sample holds many counts of this clone. The chain links TRBV12-3 or TRBV12-4 to TRBJ2-1; 12 bases are shared with TRBD2. The junction had 7 bases not matched to a gene; V was cut back by 5 bases and J by 8 bases. CDR3 length: 15 residues. CDR3 bases: TGTGCCAGCAGTCCTAGCGGGAGGGCCCGGGATGAGCAGTTCTTC. It encodes CASSPSGRARDEQFF.

The chain couples TRBV6-1 to TRBJ2-5; weak D call: TRBD1 (6 bases). Germline V gene lookup returns CDR1 MNHNS and CDR2 SASEGT. This CDR3 spans 15 amino acids. The V end was cut by 1 base, the J end by 5 bases, with 14 bases between. The CDR3 DNA is TGTGCCAGCAGTGAAGAGACAAGGGGGTACGAGACCCAGTACTTC. Translating it yields CASSEETRGYETQYF.

This clone occurred many times. Other DNA sequences of this sample code for an identical CDR3. This sequence joins TRBV7-2 and TRBJ2-1, with D unclear. Trimming left V 2 bases short and J 8 bases short, with 7 bases between. CDR1 SGHTA and CDR2 FQGNSA come from the germline V gene. This CDR3 has 12 amino acids. The CDR3 reads CASSLLADEQFF. In nucleotides, the CDR3 is TGTGCCAGCAGCTTATTGGCAGATGAGCAGTTCTTC.

Comments on this clone: This clone may be a read error of a much larger clone one base away. The chain has TRBV7-6 and TRBJ2-1, with D unclear. Germline assignment: CDR1 SGHVS and CDR2 FNYEAQ. Trimming cost V 8 bases and J 5 bases, with 19 bases left between them. This CDR3 contains 15 residues. The CDR3 region is CASGQTSTTNNEQFF. The DNA of the CDR3 is TGTGCCAGCGGCCAAACTTCCACTACTAACAATGAGCAGTTCTTC. The entire variable domain, with the rest obtained from reference TRBV7-6 and TRBJ2-1, is as follows: GAGVSQSPRYKVTKRGQDVALRCDPISGHVSLYWYRQALGQGPEFLTYFNYEAQQDKSGLPNDRFSAERPEGSISTLTIQRTEQRDSAMYRCASGQTSTTNNEQFFGPGTRLTVL.

This clone appeared a few times. The chain uses TRBV12-3 or TRBV12-4 and TRBJ2-2; perhaps TRBD2 as D (7 bases). CDR3 size: 16 residues. Trimming shortened V by 6 bases and J by 1 base, and 15 bases separated the two germline ends. The CDR3, as DNA: TGTGCCAGCAGAGTAGGGGGGGGAATGAACACCGGGGAGCTGTTTTTT. It codes for CASRVGGGMNTGELFF.

The chain uses TRBV5-1 and TRBJ1-3; D call uncertain. The ends were cut back, 4 bases at V and 2 bases at J, with 10 bases in the middle. The CDR3 totals 14 residues. CDR1 SGHRS and CDR2 YFSETQ come from the germline V gene. The CDR3 loop is CASSLGSAGNTIYF. CDR3 nucleotide sequence: TGCGCCAGCAGCCTCGGATCTGCTGGAAACACCATATATTTT.

Turning to this clone: The junction and the germline gene differ at one end; a read error may be behind it. This chain connects TRBV20-1 to TRBJ2-7, with TRBD2 matching over 8 bases. In germline, CDR1 is DFQATT, CDR2 SNEGSKA (reference sequence). CDR3 length: 13 amino acids. The DNA of the CDR3 is TGCAGTGCTAAGATAGCGGGATCCTGCGAGCAGTACTTC. Translated, it gives CSAKIAGSCEQYF.

This clone was found many times. The V gene is TRBV12-3 or TRBV12-4, the J gene TRBJ2-5, with D possibly matching TRBD1 (5 bases). V gave up 0 bases and J gave up 3 bases, with 8 bases separating them. The CDR3 totals 14 residues. CDR3 DNA sequence: TGTGCCAGCAGTTTAGCGGGGCTAGAAGAGACCCAGTACTTC. Its protein is CASSLAGLEETQYF.

Many counts were recorded for this clone. The chain joins TRBV30 to TRBJ1-3; maybe TRBD1 (5 bases). The CDR3 runs 14 residues. The germline V gene has CDR1 GTSNPN and CDR2 SVGIG (reference sequence). The V end lost 3 bases, the J end lost 2 bases, and 11 bases lay between the germline ends. Here the CDR3 reads CAWRKTVTGNTIYF. Here the CDR3 DNA reads TGTGCCTGGAGAAAGACAGTAACTGGAAACACCATATATTTT.

This chain joins TRBV4-1 and TRBJ1-2; D is undetermined. This CDR3 has 15 residues. V was shortened by 4 bases and J by 0 bases, with 12 bases between the two germline ends. Germline CDR1 and CDR2: MGHRA and YSYEKL. The CDR3 loop is CASSPERATNYGYTF. In DNA, the CDR3 is TGCGCCAGCAGCCCCGAAAGGGCCACTAACTATGGCTACACCTTC.

This clone was observed a few times. The genes are TRBV6-2 or TRBV6-3 and TRBJ2-1, with a weak D call TRBD1 (6 bases). CDR3 length: 16 amino acids. Germline assignment: CDR1 MNHEY and CDR2 SVGEGT. The germline V and J ends were trimmed by 0 bases and 0 bases, with 9 bases remaining between them. The CDR3 bases are TGTGCCAGCAGTTACTCTCAGGGGAGCTCCTACAATGAGCAGTTCTTC. Amino acids: CASSYSQGSSYNEQFF.